Below, one T cell receptor (beta chain) is given with its context. Its antigen is unknown. Looked up from germline, CDR1 is LNHDA and CDR2 is SQIVND (reference sequence). Trimming took 10 bases from V and 0 from J; bases not matched to a gene: 4. CDR3 length equals 14 residues. Researchers ran the PCR with 60 Vbeta and 13 Jbeta primers. Method: immunoSEQ multiplex PCR; TCRdb's copy keeps in-frame clones and lacks some. This repertoire includes about 210,000 clones. The donors gave bone marrow, and they were healthy. The record originates from a study of cytomegalovirus exposure and HLA in healthy donors. Study in general: Of all 400 or so donors who were genotyped, roughly 81% belonged to the Caucasian-associated ancestry cluster. Study conclusions and caveats: Later work found most CMV-associated TCR beta chains apparently HLA-restricted. Presence/absence results assume similar sequencing depth per donor, which may not hold.

Material for sequencing was PBMCs. This TCR was recovered from a woman between 25 and 40 years old in good health and CMV-seropositive. The chain joins TRBV19 to TRBJ2-3, with 10 nucleotides matching TRBD2. CDR3 amino acids: CATVTSGSTDTQYF. The CDR3 DNA reads as TGTGCCACCGTGACTAGCGGGAGCACAGATACGCAGTATTTT.